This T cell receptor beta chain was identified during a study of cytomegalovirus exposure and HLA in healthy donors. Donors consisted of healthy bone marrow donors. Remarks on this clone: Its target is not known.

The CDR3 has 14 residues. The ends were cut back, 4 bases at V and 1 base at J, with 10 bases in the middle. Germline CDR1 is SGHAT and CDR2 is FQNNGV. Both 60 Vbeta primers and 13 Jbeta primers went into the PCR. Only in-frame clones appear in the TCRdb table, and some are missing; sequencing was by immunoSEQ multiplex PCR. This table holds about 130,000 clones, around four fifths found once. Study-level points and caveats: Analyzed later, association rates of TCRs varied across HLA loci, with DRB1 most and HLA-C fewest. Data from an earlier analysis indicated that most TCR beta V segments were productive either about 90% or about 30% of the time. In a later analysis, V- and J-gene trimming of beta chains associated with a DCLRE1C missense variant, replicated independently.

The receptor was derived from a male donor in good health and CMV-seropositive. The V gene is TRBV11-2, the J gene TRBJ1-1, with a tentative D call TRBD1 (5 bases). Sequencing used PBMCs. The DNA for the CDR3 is TGTGCCAGCAGCTCGTGGGGGGGGAACACTGAAGCTTTCTTT. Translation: CASSSWGGNTEAFF.